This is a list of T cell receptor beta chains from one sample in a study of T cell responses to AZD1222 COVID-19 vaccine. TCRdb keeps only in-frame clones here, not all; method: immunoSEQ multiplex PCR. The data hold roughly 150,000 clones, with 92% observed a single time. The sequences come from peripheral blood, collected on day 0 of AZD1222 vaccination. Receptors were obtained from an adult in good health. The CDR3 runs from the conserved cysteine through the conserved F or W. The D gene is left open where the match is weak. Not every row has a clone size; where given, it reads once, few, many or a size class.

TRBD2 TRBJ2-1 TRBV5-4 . CASSLEGAGPKREQFF TGTGCCAGCAGCTTGGAGGGAGCGGGGCCCAAGAGAGAGCAGTTCTTC
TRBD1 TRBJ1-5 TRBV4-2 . CASSPSSGQGFYQPQHF TGTGCCAGCAGCCCCTCCTCGGGACAGGGATTTTATCAGCCCCAGCATTTT
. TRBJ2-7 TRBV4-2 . CASSLIPYEQYF TGTGCCAGCAGCCTCATACCTTACGAGCAGTACTTC
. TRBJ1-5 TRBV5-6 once CASSLGHQPQHF TGTGCCAGCAGCTTGGGGCATCAGCCCCAGCATTTT
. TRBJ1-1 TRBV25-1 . CASSEYSEAFF TGTGCCAGCAGTGAATATTCCGAAGCTTTCTTT
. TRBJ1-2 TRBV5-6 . CASSLTPTPAYGYTF TGTGCCAGCAGCTTGACCCCGACGCCTGCGTATGGCTACACCTTC
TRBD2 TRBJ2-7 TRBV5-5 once CASSPGLATYEQYF TGTGCCAGCAGCCCCGGACTAGCGACTTACGAGCAGTACTTC
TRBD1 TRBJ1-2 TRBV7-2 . CASSFRQGGYGYTF TGTGCCAGCAGCTTCCGACAGGGAGGCTATGGCTACACCTTC
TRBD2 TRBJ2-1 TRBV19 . CASSVVSGGYNEQFF TGTGCCAGTAGTGTCGTTAGCGGGGGTTACAATGAGCAGTTCTTC
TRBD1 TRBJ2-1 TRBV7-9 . CASSLSGQVGDEQFF TGTGCCAGCAGCTTATCGGGACAGGTTGGCGATGAGCAGTTCTTC
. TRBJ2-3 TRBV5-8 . CASSLGGSGGTDTQYF TGTGCCAGCAGCTTGGGGGGTAGCGGTGGCACAGATACGCAGTATTTT
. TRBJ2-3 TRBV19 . CASSTTRDLYHTDTQYF TGTGCCAGTAGTACAACCAGGGACTTGTATCACACAGATACGCAGTATTTT
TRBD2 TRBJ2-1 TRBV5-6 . CASSFYGGRVDEQFF TGTGCCAGCAGCTTTTACGGCGGGAGGGTTGATGAGCAGTTCTTC
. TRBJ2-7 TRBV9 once CASSVDQGSYEQYF TGTGCCAGCAGCGTAGATCAGGGTTCCTACGAGCAGTACTTC
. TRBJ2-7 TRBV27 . CASSFLKHTGEQYF TGTGCCAGCAGTTTCCTCAAGCACACGGGCGAGCAGTACTTC
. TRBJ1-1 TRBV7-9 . CASSLLAGPNTEAFF TGTGCCAGCAGCTTATTGGCGGGACCGAACACTGAAGCTTTCTTT
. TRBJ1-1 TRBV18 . CASSHYRENTEAFF TGTGCCAGCTCACACTACAGGGAGAACACTGAAGCTTTCTTT
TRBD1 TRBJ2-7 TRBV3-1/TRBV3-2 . CASSESRGLYEQYF TGTGCCAGCAGCGAGTCCAGGGGGCTCTACGAGCAGTACTTC
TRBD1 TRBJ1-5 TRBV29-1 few CSVRTGASNQPQHF TGCAGCGTTAGGACAGGGGCAAGCAATCAGCCCCAGCATTTT
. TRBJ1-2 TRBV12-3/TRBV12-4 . CASSRRVITGYTF TGTGCCAGCAGTCGCAGGGTTATTACGGGCTACACCTTC
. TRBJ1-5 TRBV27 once CASSPRRTSGIYSNQPQHF TGTGCCAGCAGCCCCCGGCGGACTAGCGGAATTTATAGCAATCAGCCCCAGCATTTT
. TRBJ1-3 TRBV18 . CASSPDQGPYPGNTIYF TGTGCCAGCTCACCAGATCAGGGACCCTACCCTGGAAACACCATATATTTT
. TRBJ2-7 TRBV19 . CASRDGRYEQYF TGTGCCAGTAGGGACGGAAGATACGAGCAGTACTTC
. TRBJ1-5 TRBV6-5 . CASKVNLLSNQPQHF TGTGCCAGCAAGGTTAACCTACTTAGCAATCAGCCCCAGCATTTT
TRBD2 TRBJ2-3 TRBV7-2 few CASRKRGRITDTQYF TGTGCCAGCAGGAAGCGGGGGAGAATCACAGATACGCAGTATTTT
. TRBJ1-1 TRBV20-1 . CSVPLGVEAFF TGCAGTGTCCCTCTCGGGGTAGAAGCTTTCTTT
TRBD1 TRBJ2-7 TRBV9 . CASSPGQGRGEQYF TGTGCCAGCAGCCCTGGACAGGGGCGGGGCGAGCAGTACTTC
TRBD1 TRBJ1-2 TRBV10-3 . CAIPWGQGLSNGYTF TGTGCCATACCCTGGGGACAGGGGCTCTCGAATGGCTACACCTTC
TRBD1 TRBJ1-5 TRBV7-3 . CASSLEGGFNQPQHF TGTGCCAGCAGCTTAGAAGGGGGCTTCAATCAGCCCCAGCATTTT
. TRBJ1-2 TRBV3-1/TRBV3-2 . CASSQDRGIYGYTF TGTGCCAGCAGCCAAGACAGGGGAATCTATGGCTACACCTTC
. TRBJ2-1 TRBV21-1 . CASSKVTSGRGNEQFF TGTGCCAGCAGCAAAGTCACTAGCGGGAGAGGGAATGAGCAGTTCTTC
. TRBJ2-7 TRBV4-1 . CASSQDPEVHYEQYF TGCGCCAGCAGCCAAGATCCAGAGGTCCACTACGAGCAGTACTTC
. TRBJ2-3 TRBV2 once CASSEGPGTDTQYF TGTGCCAGCAGTGAAGGGCCAGGCACAGATACGCAGTATTTT
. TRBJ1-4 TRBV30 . CACGEARDEKLFF TGTGCCTGCGGGGAGGCTCGCGACGAAAAACTGTTTTTT
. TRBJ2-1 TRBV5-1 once CASSLADHRDEQFF TGCGCCAGCAGCTTGGCAGATCACAGAGATGAGCAGTTCTTC
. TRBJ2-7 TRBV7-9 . CASSLGGGTEQYF TGTGCCAGCAGCCTAGGGGGGGGGACGGAGCAGTACTTC
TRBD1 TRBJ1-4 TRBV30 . CAWSPDRVRTNEKLFF TGTGCCTGGAGCCCCGACAGGGTGAGAACTAATGAAAAACTGTTTTTT
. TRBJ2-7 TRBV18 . CASSPPSQGYEQYF TGTGCCAGCTCACCACCGAGTCAGGGTTACGAGCAGTACTTC
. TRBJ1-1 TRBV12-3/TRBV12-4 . CATQGWENTEAFF TGTGCCACCCAGGGGTGGGAGAACACTGAAGCTTTCTTT
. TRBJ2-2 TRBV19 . CASRGRAWTGELFF TGTGCCAGTAGAGGAAGGGCGTGGACCGGGGAGCTGTTTTTT
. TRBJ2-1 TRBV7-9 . CASSLASLGNEQFF TGTGCCAGCAGCTTGGCCTCCCTAGGGAATGAGCAGTTCTTC
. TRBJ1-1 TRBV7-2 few CASSLDRSNTEAFF TGTGCCAGCAGCTTAGACAGGTCGAACACTGAAGCTTTCTTT
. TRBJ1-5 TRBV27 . CASSLVMNSNQPQHF TGTGCCAGCAGTTTAGTAATGAATAGCAATCAGCCCCAGCATTTT
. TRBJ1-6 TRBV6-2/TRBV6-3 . CASSFDYNSPLHF TGTGCCAGCAGTTTCGACTATAATTCACCCCTCCACTTT
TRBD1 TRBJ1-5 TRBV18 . CASSPSTGAVRLDQPQHF TGTGCCAGCTCACCGTCAACAGGGGCGGTCCGCTTGGATCAGCCCCAGCATTTT
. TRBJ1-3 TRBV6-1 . CASSAHGGQSYSGNTIYF TGTGCCAGCAGTGCTCACGGCGGACAGTCATATTCTGGAAACACCATATATTTT
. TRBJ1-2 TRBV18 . CASTRDRPYGYTF TGTGCCAGCACCAGGGACCGGCCCTATGGCTACACCTTC
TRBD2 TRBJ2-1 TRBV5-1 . CASSLTLAGGFSSYNEQFF TGCGCCAGCAGCTTGACACTAGCGGGAGGATTTAGCTCCTACAATGAGCAGTTCTTC
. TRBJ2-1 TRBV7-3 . CASSSSSGTLSYNEQFF TGTGCCAGCAGCTCATCATCCGGGACTCTCTCCTACAATGAGCAGTTCTTC
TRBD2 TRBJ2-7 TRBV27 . CASRGLAGGEYEQYF TGTGCCAGCAGGGGACTAGCGGGAGGGGAATACGAGCAGTACTTC